This TCR beta chain was captured by sequencing in a study of blood T cell repertoires in COVID-19. Study-level background: The United States, Italy and Spain supplied acute and convalescent COVID-19 samples. Sample material is recorded as cDNA or gDNA derived from T cells, B-cell-depleted T cells, or PBMCs.

Per the authors' pipeline: The authors estimated nucleated cell counts from reference gene primer amplification. TCRdb's table, derived via immunoSEQ multiplex PCR, lists solely in-frame clones and lacks some. For V, J and clone size, that table is used; D and trimming come from the DNA. Among about 64,000 clones, around nine tenths were seen once, and the ten largest hold about 9.1%. This CDR3 has 15 amino acids. Germline V gene sequence: CDR1 KGHSH, CDR2 LQKENI. Losses at the gene ends were 3 bases for V and 6 bases for J; bases not matched to a gene: 11. The chain joins TRBV18 to TRBJ2-7; 7 bases fit TRBD2. This TCR came from a woman older than 75 with active COVID-19. The sample consisted of peripheral blood. CDR3 in amino acids: CASSPSGRAHPEQYF. The CDR3 bases are TGTGCCAGCTCACCTTCGGGGAGGGCTCATCCCGAGCAGTACTTC.